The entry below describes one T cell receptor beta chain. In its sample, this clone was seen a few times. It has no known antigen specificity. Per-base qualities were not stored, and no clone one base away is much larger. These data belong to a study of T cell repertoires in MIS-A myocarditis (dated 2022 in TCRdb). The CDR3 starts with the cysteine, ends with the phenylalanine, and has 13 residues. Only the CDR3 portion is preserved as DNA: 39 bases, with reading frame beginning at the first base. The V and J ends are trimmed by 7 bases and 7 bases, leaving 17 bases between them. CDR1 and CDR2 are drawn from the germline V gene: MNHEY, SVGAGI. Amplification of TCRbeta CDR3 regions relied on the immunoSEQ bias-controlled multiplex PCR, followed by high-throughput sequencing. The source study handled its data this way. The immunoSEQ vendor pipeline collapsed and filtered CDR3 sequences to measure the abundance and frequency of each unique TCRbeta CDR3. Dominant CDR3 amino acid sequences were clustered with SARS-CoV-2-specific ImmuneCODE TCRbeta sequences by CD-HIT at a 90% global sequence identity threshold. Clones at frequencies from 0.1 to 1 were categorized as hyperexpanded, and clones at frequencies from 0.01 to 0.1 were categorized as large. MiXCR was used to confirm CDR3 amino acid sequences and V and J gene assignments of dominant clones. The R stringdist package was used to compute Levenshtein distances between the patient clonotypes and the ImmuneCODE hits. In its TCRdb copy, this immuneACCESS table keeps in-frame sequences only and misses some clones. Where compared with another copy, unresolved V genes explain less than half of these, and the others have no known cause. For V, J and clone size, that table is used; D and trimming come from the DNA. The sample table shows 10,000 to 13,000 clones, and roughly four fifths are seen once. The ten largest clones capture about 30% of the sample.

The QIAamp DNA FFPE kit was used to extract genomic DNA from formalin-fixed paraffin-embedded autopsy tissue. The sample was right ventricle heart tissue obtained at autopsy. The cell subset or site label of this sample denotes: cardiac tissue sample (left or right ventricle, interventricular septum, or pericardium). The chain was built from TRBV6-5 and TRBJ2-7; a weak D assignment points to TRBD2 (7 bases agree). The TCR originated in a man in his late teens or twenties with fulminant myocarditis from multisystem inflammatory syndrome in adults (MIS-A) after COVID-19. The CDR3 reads CASTAGAGKEQYF. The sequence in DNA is TGTGCCAGCACGGCGGGGGCGGGGAAGGAGCAGTACTTC.